The entry below gives a single T cell receptor beta chain sequence along with its context. Per the study methods: Amplification of reference gene primers was used by the study to estimate nucleated cell counts. Data came from immunoSEQ multiplex PCR; TCRdb stores just in-frame clones and leaves some out. V and J calls and clone size are given by that table; D and trimming were obtained from the DNA. Of about 34,000 clones listed, roughly four fifths are singletons. This record belongs to a study of blood T cell repertoires in COVID-19. Whole-study context: Collection of acute and convalescent COVID-19 samples took place in the United States, Italy and Spain.

Sequencing was carried out using peripheral blood. The TCR was taken from a human donor in a cohort sampled during active COVID-19.

The CDR3 DNA sequence: TGTGCCAGCAGTGGGGAGGGGTCCTACAATGAGCAGTTCTTC. It specifies CASSGEGSYNEQFF. The rearrangement links TRBV2 to TRBJ2-1, with 7 positions matching TRBD2. CDR1 and CDR2 (germline): SNHLY, FYNNEI. V gave up 4 bases and J gave up 1 base; unmatched junction bases: 1. The CDR3 is 14 residues long.